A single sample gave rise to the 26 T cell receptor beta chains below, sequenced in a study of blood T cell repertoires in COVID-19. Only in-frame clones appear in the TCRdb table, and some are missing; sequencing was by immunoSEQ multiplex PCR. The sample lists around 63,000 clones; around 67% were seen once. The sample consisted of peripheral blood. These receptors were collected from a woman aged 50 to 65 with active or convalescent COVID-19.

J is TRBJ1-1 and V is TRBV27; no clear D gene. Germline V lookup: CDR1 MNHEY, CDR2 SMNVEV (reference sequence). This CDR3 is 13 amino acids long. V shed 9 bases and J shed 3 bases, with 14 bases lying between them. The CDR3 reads CASRKGVDTEAFF. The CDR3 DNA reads TGTGCCAGTAGGAAGGGAGTCGACACTGAAGCTTTCTTT.

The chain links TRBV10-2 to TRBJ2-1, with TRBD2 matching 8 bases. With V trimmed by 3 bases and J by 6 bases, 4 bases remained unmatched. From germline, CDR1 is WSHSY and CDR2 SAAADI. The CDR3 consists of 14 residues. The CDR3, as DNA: TGCGCCAGCAGTGAAGGGACTAGTGGCAATGAGCAGTTCTTC. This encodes CASSEGTSGNEQFF.

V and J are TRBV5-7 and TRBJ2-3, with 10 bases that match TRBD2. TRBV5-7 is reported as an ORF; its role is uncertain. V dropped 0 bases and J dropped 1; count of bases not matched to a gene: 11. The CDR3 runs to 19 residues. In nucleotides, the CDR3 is TGTGCCAGCAGCTTGGCCGAGCGGGAGGGTGGTCGAGGCACAGATACGCAGTATTTT. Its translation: CASSLAEREGGRGTDTQYF.

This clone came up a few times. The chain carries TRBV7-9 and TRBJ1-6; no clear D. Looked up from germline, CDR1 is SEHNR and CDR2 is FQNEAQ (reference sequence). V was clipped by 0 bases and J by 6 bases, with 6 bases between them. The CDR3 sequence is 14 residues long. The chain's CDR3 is CASSLAVFNSPLHF. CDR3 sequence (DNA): TGTGCCAGCAGCTTAGCTGTCTTTAATTCACCCCTCCACTTT. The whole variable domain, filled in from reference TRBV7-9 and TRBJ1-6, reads DTGVSQNPRHKITKRGQNVTFRCDPISEHNRLYWYRQTLGQGPEFLTYFQNEAQLEKSRLLSDRFSAERPKGSFSTLEIQRTEQGDSAMYLCASSLAVFNSPLHFGNGTRLTVT.

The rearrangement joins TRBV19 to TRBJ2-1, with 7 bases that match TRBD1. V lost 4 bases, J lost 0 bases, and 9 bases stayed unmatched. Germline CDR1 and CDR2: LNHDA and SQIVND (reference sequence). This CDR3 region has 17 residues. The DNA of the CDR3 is TGTGCCAGTAGTACCGGACAGGTAAGGAGCTCCTACAATGAGCAGTTCTTC. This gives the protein CASSTGQVRSSYNEQFF.

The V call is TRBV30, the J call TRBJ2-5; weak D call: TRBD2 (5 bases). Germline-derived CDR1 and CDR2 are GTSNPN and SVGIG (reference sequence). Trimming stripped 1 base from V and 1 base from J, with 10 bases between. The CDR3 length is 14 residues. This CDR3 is CAWSGGSVQETQYF. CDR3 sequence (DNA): TGTGCCTGGAGTGGAGGGAGCGTCCAAGAGACCCAGTACTTC.

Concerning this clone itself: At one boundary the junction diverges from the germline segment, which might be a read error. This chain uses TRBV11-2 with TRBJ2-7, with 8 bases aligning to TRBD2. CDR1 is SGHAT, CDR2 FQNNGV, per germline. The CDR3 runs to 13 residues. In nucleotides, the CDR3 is TGTGCCAGCAGCTTAGAATCTCGGACTAGCTCTTCCTTC. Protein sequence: CASSLESRTSSSF.

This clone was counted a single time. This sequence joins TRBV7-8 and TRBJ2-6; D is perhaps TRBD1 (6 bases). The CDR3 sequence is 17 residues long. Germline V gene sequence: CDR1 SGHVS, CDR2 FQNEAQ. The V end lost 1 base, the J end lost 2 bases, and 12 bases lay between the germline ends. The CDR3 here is CASSLGASGAGANVLTF. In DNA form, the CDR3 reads TGTGCCAGCAGCTTAGGGGCATCAGGGGCTGGGGCCAACGTCCTGACTTTC.

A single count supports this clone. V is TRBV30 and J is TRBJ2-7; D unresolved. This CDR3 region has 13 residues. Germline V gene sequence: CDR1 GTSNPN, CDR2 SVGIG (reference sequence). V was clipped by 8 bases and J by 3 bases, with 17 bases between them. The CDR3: CALGHQTYYEQYF. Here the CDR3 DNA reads TGTGCCCTCGGTCACCAAACCTACTACGAGCAGTACTTC.

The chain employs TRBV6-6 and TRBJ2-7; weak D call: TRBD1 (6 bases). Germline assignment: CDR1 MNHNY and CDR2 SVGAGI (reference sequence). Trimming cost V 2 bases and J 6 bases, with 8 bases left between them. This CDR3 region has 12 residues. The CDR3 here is CASSYEGVEQYF. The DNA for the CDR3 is TGTGCCAGCAGTTACGAGGGGGTCGAGCAGTACTTC.

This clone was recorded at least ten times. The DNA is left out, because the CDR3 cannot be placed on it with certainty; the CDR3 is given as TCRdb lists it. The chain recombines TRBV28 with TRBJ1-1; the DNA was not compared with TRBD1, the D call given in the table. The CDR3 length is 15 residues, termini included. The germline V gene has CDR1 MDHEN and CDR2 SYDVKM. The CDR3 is CASSFFGQGKSEAFF.

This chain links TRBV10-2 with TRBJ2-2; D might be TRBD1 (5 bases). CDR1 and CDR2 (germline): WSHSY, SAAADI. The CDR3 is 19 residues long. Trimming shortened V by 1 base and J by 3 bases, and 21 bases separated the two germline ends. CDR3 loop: CASSEYLGFGAEDTGELFF. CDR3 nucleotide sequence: TGCGCCAGCAGTGAGTATTTAGGATTTGGGGCCGAGGACACCGGGGAGCTGTTTTTT.

The DNA for the CDR3 is TGTGCCAGCAGCCGACATCCCGTGGGACAGGGCTCCCAAGAGACCCAGTACTTC. Residues: CASSRHPVGQGSQETQYF. This chain connects TRBV3-1 (or the pseudogene TRBV3-2) to TRBJ2-5, with 9 bases lining up with TRBD1. Germline CDR1 and CDR2: LGHDT and YNNKEL (reference sequence). CDR3 size: 18 residues. Trimming at V came to 4 bases and at J to 1 base, leaving 13 bases not matched to a gene.

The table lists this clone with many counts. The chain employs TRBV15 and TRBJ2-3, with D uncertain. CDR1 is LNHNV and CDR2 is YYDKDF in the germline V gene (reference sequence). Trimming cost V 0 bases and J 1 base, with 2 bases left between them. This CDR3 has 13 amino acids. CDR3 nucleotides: TGTGCCACCAGCAGAGACGGCACAGATACGCAGTATTTT. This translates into CATSRDGTDTQYF.

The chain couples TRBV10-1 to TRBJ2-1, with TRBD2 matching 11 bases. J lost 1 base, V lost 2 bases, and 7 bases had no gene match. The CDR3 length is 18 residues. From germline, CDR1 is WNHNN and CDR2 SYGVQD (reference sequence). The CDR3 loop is CASSETSGSGVSYNEQFF. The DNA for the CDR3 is TGCGCCAGCAGTGAGACTAGCGGGAGTGGGGTTTCCTACAATGAGCAGTTCTTC.

CDR3 protein: CASSFGQEVGGYTF. For the CDR3, the DNA is TGCGCCAGCAGTTTTGGACAGGAGGTGGGGGGCTACACCTTC. V usage is TRBV5-1 and J usage is TRBJ1-2; 7 bases line up with TRBD1. CDR3 length: 14 residues. V was pared by 5 bases and J by 8 bases, with 12 bases of the junction left unmatched. Looked up from germline, CDR1 is SGHRS and CDR2 is YFSETQ.

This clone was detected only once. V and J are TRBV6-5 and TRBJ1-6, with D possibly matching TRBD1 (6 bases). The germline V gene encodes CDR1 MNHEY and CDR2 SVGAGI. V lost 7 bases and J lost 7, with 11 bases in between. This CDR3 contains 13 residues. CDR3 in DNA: TGTGCCAGCAAACAGGGAGTAAATTCACCCCTCCACTTT. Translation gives CASKQGVNSPLHF.

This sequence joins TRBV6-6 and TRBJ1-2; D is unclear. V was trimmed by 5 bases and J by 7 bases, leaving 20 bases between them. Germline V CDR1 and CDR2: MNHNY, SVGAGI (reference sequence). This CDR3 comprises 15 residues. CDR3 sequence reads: CASSGPGIGEVGYTF. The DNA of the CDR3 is TGTGCCAGCAGTGGACCCGGGATCGGGGAAGTTGGCTACACCTTC.

This chain's CDR3 is CASSTTGRDEQYF. CDR3 nucleotides: TGTGCCAGCAGCACCACTGGGAGGGACGAGCAGTACTTC. The V call is TRBV7-6, the J call TRBJ2-7; the match to TRBD2 covers 7 bases. This CDR3 contains 13 residues. Trimming took 5 bases from V and 5 from J; bases not matched to a gene: 6. Germline V gives CDR1 SGHVS, CDR2 FNYEAQ.

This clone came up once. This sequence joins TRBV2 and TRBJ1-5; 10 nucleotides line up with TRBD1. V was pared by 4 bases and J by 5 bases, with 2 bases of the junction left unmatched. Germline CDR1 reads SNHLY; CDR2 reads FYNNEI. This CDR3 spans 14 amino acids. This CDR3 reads CASSGQGAHQPQHF. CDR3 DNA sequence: TGTGCCAGCAGTGGACAGGGGGCTCATCAGCCCCAGCATTTT. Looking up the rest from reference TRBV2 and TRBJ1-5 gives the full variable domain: EPEVTQTPSHQVTQMGQEVILRCVPISNHLYFYWYRQILGQKVEFLVSFYNNEISEKSEIFDDQFSVERPDGSNFTLKIRSTKLEDSAMYFCASSGQGAHQPQHFGDGTRLSIL.

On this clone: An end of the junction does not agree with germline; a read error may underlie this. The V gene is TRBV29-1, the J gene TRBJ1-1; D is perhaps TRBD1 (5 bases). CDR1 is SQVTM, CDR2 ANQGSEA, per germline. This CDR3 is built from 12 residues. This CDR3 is CVSGGGNTEAFF. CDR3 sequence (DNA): TGTGTGTCGGGGGGAGGGAACACTGAAGCTTTCTTT.

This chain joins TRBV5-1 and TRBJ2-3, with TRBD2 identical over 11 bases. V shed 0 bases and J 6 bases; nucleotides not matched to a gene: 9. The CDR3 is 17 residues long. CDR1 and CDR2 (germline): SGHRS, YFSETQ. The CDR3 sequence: CASSLEGTSGSYDTQYF. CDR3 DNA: TGCGCCAGCAGCTTGGAGGGAACTAGCGGGAGTTATGATACGCAGTATTTT.

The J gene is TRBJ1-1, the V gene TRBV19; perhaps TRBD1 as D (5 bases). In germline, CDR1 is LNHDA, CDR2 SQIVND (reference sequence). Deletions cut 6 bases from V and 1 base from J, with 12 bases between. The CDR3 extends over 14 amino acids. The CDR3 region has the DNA TGTGCCAGTAGCGATTTTGGACAGAACACTGAAGCTTTCTTT. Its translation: CASSDFGQNTEAFF.

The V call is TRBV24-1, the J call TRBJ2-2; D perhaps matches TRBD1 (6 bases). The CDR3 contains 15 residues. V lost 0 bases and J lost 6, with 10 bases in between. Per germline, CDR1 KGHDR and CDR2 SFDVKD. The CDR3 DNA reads TGTGCCACCAGTGATTTGATGGGGGCCGCCGGGGAGCTGTTTTTT. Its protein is CATSDLMGAAGELFF.

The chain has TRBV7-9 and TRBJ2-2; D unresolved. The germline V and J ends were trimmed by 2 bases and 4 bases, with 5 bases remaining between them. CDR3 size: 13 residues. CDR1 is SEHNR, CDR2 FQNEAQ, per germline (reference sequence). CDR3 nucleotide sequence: TGTGCCAGCAGCTTAATTATCACCGGGGAGCTGTTTTTT. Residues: CASSLIITGELFF.

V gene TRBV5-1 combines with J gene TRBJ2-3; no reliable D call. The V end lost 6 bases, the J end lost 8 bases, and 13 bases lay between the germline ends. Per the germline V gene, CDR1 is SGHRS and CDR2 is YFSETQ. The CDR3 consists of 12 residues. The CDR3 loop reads CASKGGSGTQYF. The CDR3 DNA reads TGCGCCAGCAAAGGTGGGTCAGGTACGCAGTATTTT.